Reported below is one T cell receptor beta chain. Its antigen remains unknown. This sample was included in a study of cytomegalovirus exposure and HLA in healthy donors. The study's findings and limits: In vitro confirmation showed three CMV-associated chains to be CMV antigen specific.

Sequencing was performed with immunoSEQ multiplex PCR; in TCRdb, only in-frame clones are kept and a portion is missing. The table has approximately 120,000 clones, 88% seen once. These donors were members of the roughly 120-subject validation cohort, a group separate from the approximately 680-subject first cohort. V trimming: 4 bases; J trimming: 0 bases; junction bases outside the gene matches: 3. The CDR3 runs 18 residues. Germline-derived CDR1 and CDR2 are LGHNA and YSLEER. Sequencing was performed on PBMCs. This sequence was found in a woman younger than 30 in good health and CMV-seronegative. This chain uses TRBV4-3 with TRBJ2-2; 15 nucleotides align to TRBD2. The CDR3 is CASSPRTSGGANTGELFF. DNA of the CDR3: TGCGCCAGCAGCCCCCGGACTAGCGGGGGGGCGAACACCGGGGAGCTGTTTTTT.